This entry concerns a single TCR beta chain. Its antigen is currently unknown. Sequencing used immunoSEQ multiplex PCR; TCRdb keeps in-frame clones, though not all of them. The sample has about 58,000 clones, 91% seen once. The data belong to a study of PD-1 blockade in classical Hodgkin lymphoma. Study background: Patients got intravenous nivolumab 3 mg/kg every 2 weeks.

Every patient was affected by relapse after autologous stem cell transplantation, while exposure to brentuximab vedotin was not uniform. Best responses were complete response, partial response or progressive disease. Overall study findings and caveats: Newly diagnosed patients reportedly had lower baseline TCR diversity than healthy donors. Exclusion removed patients who began nivolumab under 1 year after ASCT.

Sequenced here: peripheral blood mononuclear cells (PBMCs), sampled before the second cycle of nivolumab. The sequence was collected from a human donor with classical Hodgkin lymphoma.

The DNA for the CDR3 is TGTGCCATTAGCCCCGGGGCGGACCTCTACAATGAGCAGTTCTTC. Its protein is CAISPGADLYNEQFF. This chain connects TRBV19 to TRBJ2-1; D tentatively fits TRBD1 or TRBD2 (5 bases each). The CDR3 has 15 amino acids. CDR1 LNHDA and CDR2 SQIVND come from the germline V gene (reference sequence). V lost 10 bases, J lost 3 bases, and 19 bases lay in between.